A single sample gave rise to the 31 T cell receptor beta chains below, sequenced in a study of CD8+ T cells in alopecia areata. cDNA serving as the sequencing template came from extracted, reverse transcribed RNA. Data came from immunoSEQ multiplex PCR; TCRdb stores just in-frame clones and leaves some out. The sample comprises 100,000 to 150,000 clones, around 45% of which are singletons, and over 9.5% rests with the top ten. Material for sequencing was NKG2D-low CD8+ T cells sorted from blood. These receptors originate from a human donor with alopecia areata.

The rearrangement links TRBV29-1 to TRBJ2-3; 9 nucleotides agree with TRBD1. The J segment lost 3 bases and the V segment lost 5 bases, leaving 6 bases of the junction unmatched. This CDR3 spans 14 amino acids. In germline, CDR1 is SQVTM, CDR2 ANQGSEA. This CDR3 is CSVRTGAETDTQYF. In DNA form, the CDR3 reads TGCAGCGTTCGGACAGGGGCCGAGACAGATACGCAGTATTTT.

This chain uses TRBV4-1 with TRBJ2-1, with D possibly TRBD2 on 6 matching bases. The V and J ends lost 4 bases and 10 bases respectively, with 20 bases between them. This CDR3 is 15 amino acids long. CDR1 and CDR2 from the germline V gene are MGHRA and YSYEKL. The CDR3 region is CASSPLRDLSREQFF. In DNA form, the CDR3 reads TGCGCCAGCAGCCCACTTCGGGACTTGTCCAGGGAGCAGTTCTTC.

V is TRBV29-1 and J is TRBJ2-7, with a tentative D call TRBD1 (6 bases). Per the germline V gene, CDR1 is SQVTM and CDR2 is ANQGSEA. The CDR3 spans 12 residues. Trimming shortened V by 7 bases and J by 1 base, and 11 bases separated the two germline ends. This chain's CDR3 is CSAVGGSYEQYF. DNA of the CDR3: TGCAGCGCGGTAGGGGGTTCCTACGAGCAGTACTTC.

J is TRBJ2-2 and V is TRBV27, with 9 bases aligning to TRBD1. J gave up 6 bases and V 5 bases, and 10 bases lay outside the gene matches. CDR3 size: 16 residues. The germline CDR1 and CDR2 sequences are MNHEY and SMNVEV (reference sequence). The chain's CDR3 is CASSLIPGQGSGELFF. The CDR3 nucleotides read TGTGCCAGCAGTCTCATACCTGGACAGGGGTCCGGGGAGCTGTTTTTT.

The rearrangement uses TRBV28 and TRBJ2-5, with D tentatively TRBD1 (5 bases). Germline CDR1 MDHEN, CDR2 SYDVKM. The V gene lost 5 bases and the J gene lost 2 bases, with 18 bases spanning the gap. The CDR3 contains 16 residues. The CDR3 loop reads CASSPVRGVIQETQYF. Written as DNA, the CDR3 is TGTGCCAGCAGTCCTGTTAGGGGTGTAATACAAGAGACCCAGTACTTC.

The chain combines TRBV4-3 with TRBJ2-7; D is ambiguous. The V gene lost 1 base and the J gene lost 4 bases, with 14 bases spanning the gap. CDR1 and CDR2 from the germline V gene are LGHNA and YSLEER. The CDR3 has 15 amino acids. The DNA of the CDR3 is TGCGCCAGCAGCCAAGGGATCTCATTAGGGTACGAGCAGTACTTC. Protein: CASSQGISLGYEQYF.

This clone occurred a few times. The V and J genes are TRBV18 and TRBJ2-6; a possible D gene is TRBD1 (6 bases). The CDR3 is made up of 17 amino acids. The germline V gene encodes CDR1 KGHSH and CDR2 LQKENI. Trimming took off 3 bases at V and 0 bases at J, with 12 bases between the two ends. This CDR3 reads CASSPGAGGSGANVLTF. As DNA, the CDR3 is TGTGCCAGCTCACCGGGGGCAGGCGGCTCTGGGGCCAACGTCCTGACTTTC.

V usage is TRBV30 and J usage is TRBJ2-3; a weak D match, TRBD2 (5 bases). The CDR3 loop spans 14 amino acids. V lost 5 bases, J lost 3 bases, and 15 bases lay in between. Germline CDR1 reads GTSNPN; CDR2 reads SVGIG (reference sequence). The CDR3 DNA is TGTGCCTGGGAACTATCCCGGGGTACAGATACGCAGTATTTT. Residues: CAWELSRGTDTQYF.

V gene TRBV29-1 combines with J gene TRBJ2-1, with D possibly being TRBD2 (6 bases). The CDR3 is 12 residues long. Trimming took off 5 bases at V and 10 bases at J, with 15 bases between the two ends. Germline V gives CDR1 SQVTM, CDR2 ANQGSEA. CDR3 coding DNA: TGCAGCGTTCCGGGACTCTCGGGGGAGCAGTTCTTC. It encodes CSVPGLSGEQFF.

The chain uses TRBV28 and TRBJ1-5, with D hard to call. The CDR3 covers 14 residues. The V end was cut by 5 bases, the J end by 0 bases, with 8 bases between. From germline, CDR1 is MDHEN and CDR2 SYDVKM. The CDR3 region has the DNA TGTGCCAGCAGTCCAAATTTTAGCAATCAGCCCCAGCATTTT. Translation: CASSPNFSNQPQHF.

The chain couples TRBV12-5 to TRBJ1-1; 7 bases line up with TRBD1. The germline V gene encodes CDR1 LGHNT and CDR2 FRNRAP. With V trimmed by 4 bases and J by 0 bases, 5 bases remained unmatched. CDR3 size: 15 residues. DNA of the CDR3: TGTGCTAGTGGTTGGCAGGGACAGTTGAACACTGAAGCTTTCTTT. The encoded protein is CASGWQGQLNTEAFF.

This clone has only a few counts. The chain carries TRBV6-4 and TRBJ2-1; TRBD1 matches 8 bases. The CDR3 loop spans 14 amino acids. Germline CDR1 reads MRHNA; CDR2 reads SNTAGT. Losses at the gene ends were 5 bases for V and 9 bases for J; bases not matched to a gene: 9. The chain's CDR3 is CASSSGQEGIEQFF. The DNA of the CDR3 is TGTGCCAGCAGTTCGGGACAGGAGGGAATTGAGCAGTTCTTC.

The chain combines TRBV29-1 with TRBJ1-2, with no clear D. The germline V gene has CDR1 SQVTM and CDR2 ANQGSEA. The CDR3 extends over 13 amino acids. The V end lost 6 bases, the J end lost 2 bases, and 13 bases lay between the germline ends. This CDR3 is CSVVSPGNYGYTF. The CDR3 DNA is TGCAGCGTCGTGTCGCCGGGGAACTATGGCTACACCTTC.

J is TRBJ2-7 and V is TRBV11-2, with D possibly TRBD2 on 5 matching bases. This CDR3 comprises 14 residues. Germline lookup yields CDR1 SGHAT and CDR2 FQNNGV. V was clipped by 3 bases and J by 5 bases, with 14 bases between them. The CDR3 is CASSLDGVLDEQYF. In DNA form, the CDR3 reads TGTGCCAGCAGCTTGGACGGGGTTTTAGACGAGCAGTACTTC.

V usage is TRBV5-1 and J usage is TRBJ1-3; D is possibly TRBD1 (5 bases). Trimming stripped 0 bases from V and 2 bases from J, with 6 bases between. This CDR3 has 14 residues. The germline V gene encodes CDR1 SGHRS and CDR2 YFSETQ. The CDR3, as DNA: TGCGCCAGCAGCTTGGAGACAGCTGGAAACACCATATATTTT. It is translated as CASSLETAGNTIYF.

The CDR3, as DNA: TGTGCCAGCAGTGGACTCAGGGGGGTCGGGGCCAACGTCCTGACTTTC. This translates into CASSGLRGVGANVLTF. The rearrangement joins TRBV28 to TRBJ2-6, with D perhaps TRBD1 (7 bases). The CDR3 loop spans 16 amino acids. The germline V and J ends were trimmed by 5 bases and 4 bases, with 15 bases remaining between them. Germline V lookup: CDR1 MDHEN, CDR2 SYDVKM.

CDR3 sequence reads: CSVEGSWDREEREQYF. Written as DNA, the CDR3 is TGCAGCGTTGAAGGGTCCTGGGACAGGGAGGAGAGGGAGCAGTACTTC. V usage is TRBV29-1 and J usage is TRBJ2-7; 9 bases are shared with TRBD1. The V gene's germline CDR1 is SQVTM and CDR2 ANQGSEA. This CDR3 has 16 amino acids. Trimming at V came to 1 base and at J to 7 bases, leaving 14 bases not matched to a gene.

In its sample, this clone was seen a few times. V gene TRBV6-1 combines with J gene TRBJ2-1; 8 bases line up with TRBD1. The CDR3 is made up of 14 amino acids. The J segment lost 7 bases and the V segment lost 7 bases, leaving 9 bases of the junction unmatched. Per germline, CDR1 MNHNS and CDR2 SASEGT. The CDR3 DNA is TGTGCCAGCAATGAGGTCGGGACAGGAAATGAGCAGTTCTTC. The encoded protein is CASNEVGTGNEQFF.

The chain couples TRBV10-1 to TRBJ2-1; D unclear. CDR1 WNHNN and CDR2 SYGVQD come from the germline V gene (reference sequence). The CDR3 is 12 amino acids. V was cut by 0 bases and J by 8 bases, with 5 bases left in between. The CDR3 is CASSESSYEQFF. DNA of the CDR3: TGCGCCAGCAGTGAGTCGAGTTATGAGCAGTTCTTC.

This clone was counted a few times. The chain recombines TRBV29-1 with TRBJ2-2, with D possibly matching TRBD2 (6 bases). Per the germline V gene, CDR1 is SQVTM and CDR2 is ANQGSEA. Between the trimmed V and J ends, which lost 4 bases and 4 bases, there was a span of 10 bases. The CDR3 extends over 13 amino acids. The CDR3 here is CSVVGGVTGELFF. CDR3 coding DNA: TGCAGCGTTGTGGGGGGAGTCACCGGGGAGCTGTTTTTT.

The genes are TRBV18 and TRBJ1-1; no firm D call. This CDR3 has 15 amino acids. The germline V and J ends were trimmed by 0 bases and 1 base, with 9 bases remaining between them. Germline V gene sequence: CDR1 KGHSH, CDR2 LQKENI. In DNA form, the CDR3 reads TGTGCCAGCTCACCACCGTGGCCGGCGAACACTGAAGCTTTCTTT. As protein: CASSPPWPANTEAFF. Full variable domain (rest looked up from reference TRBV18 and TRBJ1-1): NAGVMQNPRHLVRRRGQEARLRCSPMKGHSHVYWYRQLPEEGLKFMVYLQKENIIDESGMPKERFSAEFPKEGPSILRIQQVVRGDSAAYFCASSPPWPANTEAFFGQGTRLTVV.

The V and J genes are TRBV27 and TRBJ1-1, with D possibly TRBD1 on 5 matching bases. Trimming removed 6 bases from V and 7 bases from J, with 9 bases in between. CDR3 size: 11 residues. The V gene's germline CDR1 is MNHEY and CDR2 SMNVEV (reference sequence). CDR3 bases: TGTGCCAGCAGATCAGGGCTTGAAGCTTTCTTT. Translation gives CASRSGLEAFF.

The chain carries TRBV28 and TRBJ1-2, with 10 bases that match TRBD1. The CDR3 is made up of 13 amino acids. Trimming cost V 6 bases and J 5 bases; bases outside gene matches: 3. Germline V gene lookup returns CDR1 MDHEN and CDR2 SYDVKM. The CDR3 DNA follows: TGTGCCAGCAGGCGACAGGGGGCATATGGCTACACCTTC. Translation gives CASRRQGAYGYTF.

The CDR3 region has the DNA TGTGCCAGCCGGACAGGGGCGAGGAACATTCAGTACTTC. As protein: CASRTGARNIQYF. The V call is TRBV27, the J call TRBJ2-4, with 9 bases fitting TRBD1. Germline V gene sequence: CDR1 MNHEY, CDR2 SMNVEV (reference sequence). V trimming: 8 bases; J trimming: 7 bases; junction bases outside the gene matches: 6. This CDR3 contains 13 residues.

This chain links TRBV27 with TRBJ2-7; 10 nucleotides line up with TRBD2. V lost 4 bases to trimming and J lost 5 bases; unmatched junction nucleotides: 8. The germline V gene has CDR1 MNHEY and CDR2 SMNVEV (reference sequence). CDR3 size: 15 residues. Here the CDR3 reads CASSSFLAGVNEQYF. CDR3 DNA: TGTGCCAGCAGTTCATTTCTAGCGGGAGTCAACGAGCAGTACTTC.

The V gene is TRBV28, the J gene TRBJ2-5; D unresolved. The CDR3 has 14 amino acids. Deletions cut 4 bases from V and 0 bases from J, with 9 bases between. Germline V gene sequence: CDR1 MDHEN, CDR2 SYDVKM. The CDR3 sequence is CASSSLTDQETQYF. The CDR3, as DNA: TGTGCCAGCAGTTCCCTCACGGACCAAGAGACCCAGTACTTC. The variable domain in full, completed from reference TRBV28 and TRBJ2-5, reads DVKVTQSSRYLVKRTGEKVFLECVQDMDHENMFWYRQDPGLGLRLIYFSYDVKMKEKGDIPEGYSVSREKKERFSLILESASTNQTSMYLCASSSLTDQETQYFGPGTRLLVL.

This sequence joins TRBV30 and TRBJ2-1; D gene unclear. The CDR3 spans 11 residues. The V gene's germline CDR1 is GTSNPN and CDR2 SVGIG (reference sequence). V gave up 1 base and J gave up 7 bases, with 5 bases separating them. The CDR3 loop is CAWSEANEQFF. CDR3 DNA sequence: TGTGCCTGGAGTGAAGCGAATGAGCAGTTCTTC. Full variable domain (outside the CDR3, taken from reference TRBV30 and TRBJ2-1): SQTIHQWPATLVQPVGSPLSLECTVEGTSNPNLYWYRQAAGRGLQLLFYSVGIGQISSEVPQNLSASRPQDRQFILSSKKLLLSDSGFYLCAWSEANEQFFGPGTRLTVL.

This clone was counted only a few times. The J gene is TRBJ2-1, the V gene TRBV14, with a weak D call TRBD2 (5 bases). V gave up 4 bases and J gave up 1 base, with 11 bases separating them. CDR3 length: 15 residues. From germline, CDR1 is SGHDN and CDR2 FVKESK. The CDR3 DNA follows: TGTGCCAGCAGCCCTAAGCGGAATTCCTACAATGAGCAGTTCTTC. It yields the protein CASSPKRNSYNEQFF.

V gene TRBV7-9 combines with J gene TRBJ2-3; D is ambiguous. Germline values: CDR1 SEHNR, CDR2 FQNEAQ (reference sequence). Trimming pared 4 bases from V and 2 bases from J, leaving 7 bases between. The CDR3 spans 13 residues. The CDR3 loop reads CASSSLPTDTQYF. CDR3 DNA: TGTGCCAGCAGCTCCTTGCCCACAGATACGCAGTATTTT. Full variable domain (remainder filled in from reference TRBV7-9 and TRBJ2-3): DTGVSQNPRHKITKRGQNVTFRCDPISEHNRLYWYRQTLGQGPEFLTYFQNEAQLEKSRLLSDRFSAERPKGSFSTLEIQRTEQGDSAMYLCASSSLPTDTQYFGPGTRLTVL.

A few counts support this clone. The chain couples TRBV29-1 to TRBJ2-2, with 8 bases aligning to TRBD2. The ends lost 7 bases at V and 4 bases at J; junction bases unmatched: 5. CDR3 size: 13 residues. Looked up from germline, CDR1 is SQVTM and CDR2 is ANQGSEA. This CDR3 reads CSARSGATGELFF. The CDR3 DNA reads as TGCAGCGCCCGTAGCGGGGCCACCGGGGAGCTGTTTTTT.

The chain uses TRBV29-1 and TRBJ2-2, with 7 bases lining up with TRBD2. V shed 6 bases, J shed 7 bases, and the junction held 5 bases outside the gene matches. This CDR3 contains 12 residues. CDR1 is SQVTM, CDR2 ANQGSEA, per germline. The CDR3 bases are TGCAGCGTCCGACTAGCAGGCGGGGAGCTGTTTTTT. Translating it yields CSVRLAGGELFF.